The clone carrying this TCR beta chain was found a few times. Its antigen remains unidentified. The source of the sample is a study of T cell repertoires in cytomegalovirus infection. The overall study: The public TCR beta signatures pointed to both CMV infection and matching HLA type. General study results and limits: Across the ex vivo response, the dominant clonotypes were HLA-C-restricted CMV-specific TCR beta clonotypes. Accumulated public TCR beta family frequency recognized individuals carrying CMV together with the relevant HLA.

TCRdb fed the reads into MiXCR, producing one record per CDR3 protein. The sample contains approximately 350,000 distinct CDR3 sequences, about a third of which appear only once. Trimming cost V 6 bases and J 2 bases, with 17 bases left between them. Germline values: CDR1 DFQATT, CDR2 SNEGSKA (reference sequence). The CDR3 consists of 14 residues. The rearrangement links TRBV20-1 to TRBJ2-7, with D unclear. This clonotype originated in a human donor in good health (CMV status not recorded). Some clones in this sample may be carry-over from other donors' samples. The sequences come from cultured PBMCs, collected from culture after CMV antigen stimulation. CDR3 nucleotides: TGCAGTGCCCGCCGCTCGGGCGGAGCCTACGAGCAGTACTTC. This translates into CSARRSGGAYEQYF.